This T cell receptor beta chain was documented in a study of response to subunit inactivated influenza vaccine. General study points: Only a handful of new T cells, the authors suggested, are recruited with each seasonal influenza vaccination.

Each CDR3 protein gets one entry after TCRdb re-called the RT-PCR reads with MiXCR. The data hold roughly 760,000 distinct CDR3 sequences, with around 21% observed a single time. This clonotype was counted only a few times. The target antigen is unknown. The trim removed 9 bases at V and 3 bases at J, leaving 2 bases unmatched. The germline CDR1 and CDR2 sequences are ENHRY and SYGVKD. CDR3 length: 13 amino acids. This sequence joins TRBV10-3 and TRBJ1-5, with 10 bases aligning to TRBD1. The sequence derives from a man in his fifties who received an inactivated influenza vaccine. Sequences were derived from PBMCs from blood, sampled 4 to 6 days after vaccination. The CDR3 region is CAMGQGNNQPQHF. The CDR3 DNA follows: TGTGCCATGGGACAGGGGAACAATCAGCCCCAGCATTTT.